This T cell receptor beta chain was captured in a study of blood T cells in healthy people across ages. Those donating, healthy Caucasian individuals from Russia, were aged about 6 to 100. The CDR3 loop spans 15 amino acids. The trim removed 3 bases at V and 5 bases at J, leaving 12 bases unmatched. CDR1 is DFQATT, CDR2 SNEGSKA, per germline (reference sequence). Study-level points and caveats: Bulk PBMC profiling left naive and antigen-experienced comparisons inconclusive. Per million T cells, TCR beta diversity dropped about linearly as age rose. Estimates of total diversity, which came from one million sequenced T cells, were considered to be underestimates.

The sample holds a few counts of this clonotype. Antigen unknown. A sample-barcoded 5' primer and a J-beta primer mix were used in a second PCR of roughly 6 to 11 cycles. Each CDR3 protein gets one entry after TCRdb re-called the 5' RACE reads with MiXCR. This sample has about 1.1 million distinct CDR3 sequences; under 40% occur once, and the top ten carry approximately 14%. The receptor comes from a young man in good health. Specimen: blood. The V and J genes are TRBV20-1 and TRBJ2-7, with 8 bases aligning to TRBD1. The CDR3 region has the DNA TGCAGTGCTAGCACTAAGACAGGGGTGAACCACGAGCAGTACTTC. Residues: CSASTKTGVNHEQYF.